Included here is one T cell receptor beta chain sequence, with context. Its cognate antigen is unknown. The CDR3 is 15 amino acids. Trimming took 1 base from V and 4 from J; bases not matched to a gene: 6. Germline-derived CDR1 and CDR2 are MGHRA and YSYEKL. This entry comes from a study of cytomegalovirus exposure and HLA in healthy donors. Broader study findings: Per a later analysis, HLA-associated TCR beta chains showed more clonal expansion than other, equally common TCR beta chains. The CMV antigen specificity of three CMV-associated chains was confirmed through in vitro analysis. Beyond CMV serostatus, there was no information to go on about immune exposure.

The PCR employed 60 Vbeta primers together with 13 Jbeta primers. Authors' analysis steps: Later, an analysis found 75 million to 100 million unique TCR beta chains, and about 10 million of these were shared. Clones were read by immunoSEQ multiplex PCR, and TCRdb kept only the in-frame ones, dropping some. D and trimming were read from the DNA, whereas the V and J calls and clone size are those reported in that table. The sample includes some 270,000 clones, about 90% seen only once; the top ten take 1.7%. V usage is TRBV4-1 and J usage is TRBJ1-2; 7 bases are a match to TRBD1. This sequence originates from a girl aged 2 to 10 in good health and CMV-seronegative. The sample comprised PBMCs. CDR3: CASSQVVGQAYGYTF. The CDR3, as DNA: TGCGCCAGCAGCCAAGTTGTAGGACAGGCCTATGGCTACACCTTC.